The 9 T cell receptor beta chains in this list originate from one sample, sequenced in a study of cytomegalovirus exposure and HLA in healthy donors. Use of 60 Vbeta and 13 Jbeta primers characterized the PCR. Sequencing was performed with immunoSEQ multiplex PCR; in TCRdb, only in-frame clones are kept and a portion is missing. This sample yields about 190,000 clones, of which about 77% are seen a single time; roughly 2.1% belongs to the top ten. Sequencing used PBMCs. The source of these receptors is a woman aged 30 to 39 in good health and CMV-seropositive.

The chain has TRBV5-4 and TRBJ2-7; possibly TRBD2 for D (6 bases). Deletions cut 4 bases from V and 7 bases from J, with 15 bases between. This CDR3 comprises 13 residues. Germline CDR1 SGHNT, CDR2 YYREEE (reference sequence). CDR3 sequence reads: CASSTAGTGEQYF. The CDR3, as DNA: TGTGCCAGCAGCACCGCGGGGACGGGGGAGCAGTACTTC.

This clone was seen once. J is TRBJ1-2 and V is TRBV19; 7 nucleotides align to TRBD1. The germline CDR1 and CDR2 sequences are LNHDA and SQIVND (reference sequence). J was trimmed by 5 bases and V by 3 bases; bases with no gene match: 3. This CDR3 has 13 amino acids. CDR3 in DNA: TGTGCCAGTAGTATGGGGACAGCGTATGGCTACACCTTC. Translated, it gives CASSMGTAYGYTF.

In this sample, this clone turned up a few times. The chain carries TRBV10-3 and TRBJ1-4; 11 nucleotides align to TRBD1. Germline CDR1 and CDR2: ENHRY and SYGVKD. V lost 8 bases, J lost 0 bases, and 2 bases stayed unmatched. This CDR3 comprises 15 residues. CDR3 loop: CAIGQGASTNEKLFF. The DNA of the CDR3 is TGTGCCATCGGACAGGGGGCTTCAACTAATGAAAAACTGTTTTTT.

This chain links TRBV6-1 with TRBJ1-2, with 7 bases aligning to TRBD1. CDR1 is MNHNS, CDR2 SASEGT, per germline. The CDR3 length is 18 residues. The V and J ends lost 3 bases and 2 bases, in that order; junction bases with no gene match: 15. CDR3 sequence (DNA): TGTGCCAGCAGTGATGGGGTGGGACAGACTAAAACAAACTATGGCTACACCTTC. This sequence encodes CASSDGVGQTKTNYGYTF.

The chain uses TRBV7-2 and TRBJ1-1, with D uncertain. Germline V lookup: CDR1 SGHTA, CDR2 FQGNSA. V gave up 2 bases and J gave up 5 bases, with 9 bases separating them. The CDR3 spans 13 residues. In DNA, the CDR3 is TGTGCCAGCAGCTTAATCAGGAATACTGAAGCTTTCTTT. Translated, it gives CASSLIRNTEAFF.

The chain carries TRBV9 and TRBJ2-2; 8 bases align to TRBD1. V shed 4 bases and J 1 base; nucleotides not matched to a gene: 9. CDR1 is SGDLS, CDR2 YYNGEE, per germline. This CDR3 contains 17 residues. The CDR3 region has the DNA TGTGCCAGCAGCCACGGGTGGGGGACAGGGAACACCGGGGAGCTGTTTTTT. It is translated as CASSHGWGTGNTGELFF.

The chain employs TRBV5-1 and TRBJ2-7; 9 nucleotides agree with TRBD1. J lost 4 bases, V lost 3 bases, and 5 bases had no gene match. This CDR3 is built from 14 residues. CDR1 and CDR2 (germline): SGHRS, YFSETQ. CDR3 loop: CASSWDREEYEQYF. The CDR3 bases are TGCGCCAGCAGCTGGGACAGGGAAGAATACGAGCAGTACTTC. The full variable domain, its missing parts supplied by reference TRBV5-1 and TRBJ2-7, is KAGVTQTPRYLIKTRGQQVTLSCSPISGHRSVSWYQQTPGQGLQFLFEYFSETQRNKGNFPGRFSGRQFSNSRSEMNVSTLELGDSALYLCASSWDREEYEQYFGPGTRLTVT.

The rearrangement uses TRBV28 and TRBJ2-1, with TRBD2 matching over 11 bases. This CDR3 spans 15 amino acids. Germline CDR1 is MDHEN and CDR2 is SYDVKM. V shed 7 bases, J shed 5 bases, and the junction held 7 bases outside the gene matches. The CDR3 coding sequence is TGTGCCAGCATCGATAGCGGGAGGGCCGACAATGAGCAGTTCTTC. This encodes CASIDSGRADNEQFF.

J is TRBJ2-5 and V is TRBV19, with 11 bases aligning to TRBD1. V was clipped by 6 bases and J by 0 bases; unmatched bases: 18. Germline assignment: CDR1 LNHDA and CDR2 SQIVND (reference sequence). The CDR3 has 20 residues. The CDR3 DNA follows: TGTGCCAGTAGCGGGGGGGCCCGGGGGACAGGGGGGCAGTACCAAGAGACCCAGTACTTC. Its translation: CASSGGARGTGGQYQETQYF.